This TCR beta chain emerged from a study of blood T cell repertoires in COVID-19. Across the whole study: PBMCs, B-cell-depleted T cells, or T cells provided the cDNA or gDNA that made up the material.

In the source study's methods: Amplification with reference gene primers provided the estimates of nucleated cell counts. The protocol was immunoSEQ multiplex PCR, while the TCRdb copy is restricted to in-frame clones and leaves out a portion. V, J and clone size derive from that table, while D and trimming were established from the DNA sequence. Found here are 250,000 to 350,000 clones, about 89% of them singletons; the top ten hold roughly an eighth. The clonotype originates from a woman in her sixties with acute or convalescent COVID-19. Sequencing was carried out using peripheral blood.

The CDR3 protein is CASRDRDTDTQYF. CDR3 sequence (DNA): TGTGCCAGCAGGGACAGGGACACAGATACGCAGTATTTT. The gene calls are TRBV6-5 and TRBJ2-3, with TRBD1 matching over 8 bases. Trimming took 6 bases from V and 2 from J; bases not matched to a gene: 1. Germline CDR1 reads MNHEY; CDR2 reads SVGAGI. The CDR3 has 13 amino acids.